These T cell receptor beta chains were read from a single sample in a study of spatial heterogeneity in lung cancer. TCRdb itself ran the 5' RACE reads through MiXCR, one entry per CDR3 protein. This sample has roughly 21,000 distinct CDR3 sequences, with approximately 3.3% found just once. Material: PBMCs, obtained at surgery. The source of these receptors is a female donor with early-stage non-small cell lung cancer. The conserved cysteine and the conserved F or W are not part of the CDR3 here. D genes are given only for firm matches.

>TRBV10-3|-
AISRGGVGRGEQY
>TRBV5-1|TRBD2
ASTGLAGSGTGELF
>TRBV5-1|-
ASSLWNLVSGEQF
>TRBV20-1|-
SARDVPSNQPQH
>TRBV28|TRBD2
ACGGALVWNTGELF
>TRBV7-3|-
ASSYSVSGANVLT
>TRBV28|TRBD2
ASSPRTSGRYGDEQY
>TRBV28|TRBD2
ASSLIAGGYYEQY
>TRBV5-6|TRBD2
ASSLGPTSGTETQY
>TRBV18|-
ASSPPAVVQTDTQY
>TRBV7-8|-
ASSLARGRGTQY
>TRBV5-1|-
ASSVQGPTDTQY
>TRBV4-1|TRBD1
ASRLTGGTNEKLF
>TRBV11-2|TRBD2
ASSIPERGGTYEQY
>TRBV29-1|-
SVETTYNEQF
>TRBV5-1|-
ASSLGPRVGTDTQY
>TRBV7-6|-
ASSLGPRLQGNSSYEQY
>TRBV5-1|-
ASSYLPGSGYEQY
>TRBV2|-
ASSGKSTIY
>TRBV12-3/TRBV12-4|TRBD1
ASSGTGGDQPQH
>TRBV6-2/TRBV6-3|TRBD1
ASNTKLGGTYEQY
>TRBV20-1|-
SARELGRNNQPQH
>TRBV10-3|TRBD2
ASTGGSYEQY
>TRBV15|-
ATSRDTYNSPLH
>TRBV4-2|-
ASSQDSGKSYEQY
>TRBV7-4|-
ASSLLGNVNTGELF
>TRBV6-4|-
ASSDSKVNEQF
>TRBV18|-
ASSPQVGTSYEQY
>TRBV10-2|-
ASSDDEQY
>TRBV7-9|TRBD2
ASSLIVPKREGLETQY